This is a list of T cell receptor beta chains from one sample in a study of early T cells in non-severe SARS-CoV-2 infection. TCRdb called the 5' RACE reads again in MiXCR, with one record for every CDR3 protein. The sample consists of about 81,000 distinct CDR3 sequences, 14% to 15% of them appearing once. Sequencing used whole blood. Receptor source: an adult who was a healthcare worker with PCR-confirmed SARS-CoV-2 infection or an uninfected control (not recorded which). Both conserved end residues are part of each CDR3. A D gene is named only where the DNA matches it firmly. Some rows mark clone size as missing; the rest say once, few, many or name a class of expanded clone.

clone size	V gene	J gene	D gene	CDR3 DNA	CDR3 protein
.	TRBV29-1	TRBJ2-5	TRBD2	TGCAGTCTAGCGGGAGAAGAGACCCAGTACTTC	CSLAGEETQYF
few	TRBV5-6	TRBJ1-2	TRBD1	TGTGCCAGCAGCCCCCTCGACAGGGTCAATGGCTACACCTTC	CASSPLDRVNGYTF
.	TRBV20-1	TRBJ2-1	.	TGCAGTGCTAGTCGCCAGGGCAATGAGCAGTTCTTC	CSASRQGNEQFF
.	TRBV12-3/TRBV12-4	TRBJ2-4	TRBD2	TGTGCCAGCAGCACAGCGGGAGACATTCAGTACTTC	CASSTAGDIQYF
many	TRBV19	TRBJ2-1	.	TGTGCCAGTAGCATTGGGACTGAGAATGAGCAGTTCTTC	CASSIGTENEQFF
.	TRBV11-2	TRBJ1-6	.	TGTGCCAGCATGGGAGGACTGACCCCCGGACACGGGTATAATTCACCCCTCCACTTT	CASMGGLTPGHGYNSPLHF
few	TRBV20-1	TRBJ2-2	.	TGCAGTGCTAGCCTGGGGGCGGGCGGGGAGCTGTTTTTT	CSASLGAGGELFF
.	TRBV2	TRBJ1-4	TRBD1	TGTGCCAGCATACCCATCGGACAGGGGGGTGAAAAACTGTTTTTT	CASIPIGQGGEKLFF
.	TRBV24-1	TRBJ2-2	.	TGTGCCGGGACGGACCACACCGGGGAGCTGTTTTTT	CAGTDHTGELFF
.	TRBV28	TRBJ1-4	.	TGTGCCAGCAGGGACCGTAGTGCTGAAAAACTGTTTTTT	CASRDRSAEKLFF
.	TRBV27	TRBJ2-5	.	TGTGCCAGCAGTACCGCGGGGCGGCAACGAGAGACCCAGTACTTC	CASSTAGRQRETQYF
many	TRBV20-1	TRBJ2-5	TRBD1	TGCAGTGCTAGAGATTCGGAAAGGGGGCGCAGGGAGACCCAGTACTTC	CSARDSERGRRETQYF
.	TRBV7-8	TRBJ2-2	.	TGTGCCAGCAGCCTAAGGACTGTTTTCGCCGGGGAGCTGTTTTTT	CASSLRTVFAGELFF
few	TRBV7-2	TRBJ1-5	.	TGTGCCAGCAGCGTAAGTAGCAATCAGCCCCAGCATTTT	CASSVSSNQPQHF
few	TRBV18	TRBJ1-1	TRBD1	TGTGCCAGCTCACCAGTGGCAGGGGGCACTGAAGCTTTCTTT	CASSPVAGGTEAFF
.	TRBV10-2	TRBJ2-5	.	TGCGCCAGCAGCCGGACAGCTCAAGAGACCCAGTACTTC	CASSRTAQETQYF
.	TRBV7-6	TRBJ2-5	.	TGTGCCAGCAGCAGGAGGACAGTTCAAGAGACCCAGTACTTC	CASSRRTVQETQYF
.	TRBV20-1	TRBJ1-3	.	TGCAGTGCTAGAGATGCAAGCCCTGGAAACACCATATATTTT	CSARDASPGNTIYF